Here is one T cell receptor beta chain with its context. Its antigen is currently unknown. Libraries were prepared by immunoSEQ multiplex PCR; TCRdb keeps only in-frame clonotypes and omits some of them. The sample comprises about 81,000 clones, about 82% of which are singletons, and roughly 6% rests with the top ten. These data are taken from a study of T cell responses to AZD1222 COVID-19 vaccine. Study-wide points: No repertoire was sampled before or during the peak T cell response, only after it. The CD4 TCRs associated with vaccination extended across spike and predominated at 160-218 and 743-854.

Pooling covered second doses at about 4 or about 12 weeks. After removal of 5 bases from V and 2 bases from J, the junction contained 8 bases not matched to a gene. Germline V CDR1 and CDR2: MNHEY, SMNVEV (reference sequence). The CDR3 loop spans 16 amino acids. The chain is built from TRBV27 and TRBJ2-2; 7 positions agree with TRBD1. The clonotype comes from an adult who received the AZD1222 COVID-19 vaccine. The source was peripheral blood, collected 28 days after the second AZD1222 dose. In DNA, the CDR3 is TGTGCCAGCAGTACTGCCGGGACAGTCAACACCGGGGAGCTGTTTTTT. It specifies CASSTAGTVNTGELFF.